This paragraph covers one T cell receptor (beta chain) sequence. Its cognate antigen is unknown. This sample was included in a study of PD-1 blockade in classical Hodgkin lymphoma. Findings and caveats of the study: Significant TCR diversity gains by C4D1 occurred in CD4+ but not CD8+ cells. Newly diagnosed patients had baseline TCR diversity that was reportedly lower than that of healthy donors. Diversity similar to that of newly diagnosed patients was seen at baseline in complete responders.

Trimming took off 0 bases at V and 5 bases at J, with 13 bases between the two ends. The V gene's germline CDR1 is LGHNA and CDR2 YNFKEQ. The CDR3 spans 15 residues. Using immunoSEQ multiplex PCR, the repertoire was profiled, and TCRdb retains in-frame clones only, with some absent. The sample lists almost 85,000 clones, around 90% occurring once. Relapse was seen in all patients after autologous stem cell transplantation, and brentuximab vedotin exposure was variable. Source: peripheral blood mononuclear cells (PBMCs), taken at baseline. The clonotype originates from a human donor with classical Hodgkin lymphoma. This chain uses TRBV4-2 with TRBJ2-5, with D perhaps matching TRBD1 or TRBD2 (6 bases each). This chain's CDR3 is CASSQEWGARETQYF. In DNA form, the CDR3 reads TGTGCCAGCAGCCAAGAATGGGGGGCTCGGGAGACCCAGTACTTC.